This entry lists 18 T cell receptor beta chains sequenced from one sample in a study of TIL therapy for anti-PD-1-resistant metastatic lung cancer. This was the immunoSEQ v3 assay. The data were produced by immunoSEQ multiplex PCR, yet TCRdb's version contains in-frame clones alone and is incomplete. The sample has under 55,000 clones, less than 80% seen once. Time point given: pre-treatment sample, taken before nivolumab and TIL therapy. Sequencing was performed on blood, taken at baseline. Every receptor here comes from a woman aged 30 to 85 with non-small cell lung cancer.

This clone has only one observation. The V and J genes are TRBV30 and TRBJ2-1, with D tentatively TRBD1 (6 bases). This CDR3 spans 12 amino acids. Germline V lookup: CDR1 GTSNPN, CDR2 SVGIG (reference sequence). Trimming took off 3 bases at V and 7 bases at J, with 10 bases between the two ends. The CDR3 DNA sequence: TGTGCCTGGAGCACTCAGGGGAATGAGCAGTTCTTC. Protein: CAWSTQGNEQFF.

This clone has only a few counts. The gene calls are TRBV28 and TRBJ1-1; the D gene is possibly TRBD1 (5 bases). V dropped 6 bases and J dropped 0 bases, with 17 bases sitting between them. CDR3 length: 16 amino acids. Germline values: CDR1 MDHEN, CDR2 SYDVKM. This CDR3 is CASSQSGWGLNTEAFF. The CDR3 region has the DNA TGTGCCAGCAGCCAATCCGGTTGGGGGTTGAACACTGAAGCTTTCTTT. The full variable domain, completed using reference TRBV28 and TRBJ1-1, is DVKVTQSSRYLVKRTGEKVFLECVQDMDHENMFWYRQDPGLGLRLIYFSYDVKMKEKGDIPEGYSVSREKKERFSLILESASTNQTSMYLCASSQSGWGLNTEAFFGQGTRLTVV.

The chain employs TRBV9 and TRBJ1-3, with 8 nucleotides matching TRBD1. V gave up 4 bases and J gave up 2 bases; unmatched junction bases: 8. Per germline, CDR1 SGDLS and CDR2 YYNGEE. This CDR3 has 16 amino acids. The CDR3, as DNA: TGTGCCAGCAGCCTATTCGGACAGGGCCCTGGAAACACCATATATTTT. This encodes CASSLFGQGPGNTIYF.

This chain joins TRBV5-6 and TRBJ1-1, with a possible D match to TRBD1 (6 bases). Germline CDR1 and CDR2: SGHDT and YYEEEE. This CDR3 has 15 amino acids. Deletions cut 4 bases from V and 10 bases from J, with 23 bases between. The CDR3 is CASSHQQGGTWLAFF. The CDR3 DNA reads TGTGCCAGCAGCCATCAACAGGGAGGAACCTGGTTAGCTTTCTTT.

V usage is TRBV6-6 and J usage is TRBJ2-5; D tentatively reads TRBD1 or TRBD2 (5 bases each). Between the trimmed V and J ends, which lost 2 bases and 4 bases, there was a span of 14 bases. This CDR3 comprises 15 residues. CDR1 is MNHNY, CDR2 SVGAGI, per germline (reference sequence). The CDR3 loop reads CASSYLGQGRETQYF. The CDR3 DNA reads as TGTGCCAGCAGTTACCTTGGGCAGGGACGAGAGACCCAGTACTTC.

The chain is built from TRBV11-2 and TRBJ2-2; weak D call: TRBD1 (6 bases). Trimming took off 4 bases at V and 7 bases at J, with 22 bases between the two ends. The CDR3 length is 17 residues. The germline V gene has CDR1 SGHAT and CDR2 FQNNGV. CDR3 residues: CASSSRPGQGAIGELFF. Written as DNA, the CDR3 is TGTGCCAGCAGCTCAAGACCGGGACAAGGAGCGATCGGGGAGCTGTTTTTT.

CDR3 DNA sequence: TGTGCCAGTAGTACCCAGGAAGGAGGTCCGGTTGGCTACACCTTC. This encodes CASSTQEGGPVGYTF. V usage is TRBV19 and J usage is TRBJ1-2; unclear D gene. Germline V gene lookup returns CDR1 LNHDA and CDR2 SQIVND (reference sequence). The germline V and J ends were trimmed by 4 bases and 7 bases, with 19 bases remaining between them. The CDR3 is 15 residues long.

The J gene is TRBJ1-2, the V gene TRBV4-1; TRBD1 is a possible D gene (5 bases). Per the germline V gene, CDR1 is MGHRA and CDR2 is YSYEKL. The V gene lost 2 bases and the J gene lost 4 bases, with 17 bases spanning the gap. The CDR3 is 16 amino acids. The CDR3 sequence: CASSQNPLTGGYGYTF. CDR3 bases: TGCGCCAGCAGCCAAAACCCCCTCACCGGGGGCTATGGCTACACCTTC.

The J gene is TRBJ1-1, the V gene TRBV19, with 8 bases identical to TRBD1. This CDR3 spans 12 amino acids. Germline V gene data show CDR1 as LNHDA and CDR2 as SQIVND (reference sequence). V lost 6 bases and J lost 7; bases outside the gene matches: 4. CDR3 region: CASRDRVVEAFF. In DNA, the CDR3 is TGTGCCAGTAGGGACAGGGTGGTTGAAGCTTTCTTT.

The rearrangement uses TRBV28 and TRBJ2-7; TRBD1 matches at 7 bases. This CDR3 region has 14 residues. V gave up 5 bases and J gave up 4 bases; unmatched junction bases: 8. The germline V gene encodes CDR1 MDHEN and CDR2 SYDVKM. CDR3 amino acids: CASSLPGQQYEQYF. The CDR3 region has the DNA TGTGCCAGCAGTCTCCCGGGACAGCAATACGAGCAGTACTTC.

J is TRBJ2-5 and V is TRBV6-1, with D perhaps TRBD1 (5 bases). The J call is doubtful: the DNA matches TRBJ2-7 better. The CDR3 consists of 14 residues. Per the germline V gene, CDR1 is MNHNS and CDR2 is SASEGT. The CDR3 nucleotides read TGTGCCAGCAGCAACAGGAAGATAGGGTACGAGCAGTACTTC. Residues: CASSNRKIGYEQYF.

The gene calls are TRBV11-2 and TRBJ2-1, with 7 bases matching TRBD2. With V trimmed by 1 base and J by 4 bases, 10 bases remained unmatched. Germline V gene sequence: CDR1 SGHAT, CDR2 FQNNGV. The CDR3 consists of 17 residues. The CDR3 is CASSLVINSGPYNEQFF. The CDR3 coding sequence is TGTGCCAGCAGCTTAGTTATTAATAGCGGGCCTTACAATGAGCAGTTCTTC.

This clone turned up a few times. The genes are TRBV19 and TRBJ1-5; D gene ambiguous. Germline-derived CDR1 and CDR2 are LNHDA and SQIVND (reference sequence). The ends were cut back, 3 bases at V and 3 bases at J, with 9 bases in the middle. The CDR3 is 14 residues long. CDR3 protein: CASSILAFNQPQHF. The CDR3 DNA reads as TGTGCCAGTAGTATTCTGGCGTTCAATCAGCCCCAGCATTTT.

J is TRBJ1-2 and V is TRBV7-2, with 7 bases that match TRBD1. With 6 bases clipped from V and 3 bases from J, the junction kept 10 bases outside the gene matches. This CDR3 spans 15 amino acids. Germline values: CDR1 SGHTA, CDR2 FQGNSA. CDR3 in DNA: TGTGCCAGCAGGTTCGATTCGCAGGGGGACTATGGCTACACCTTC. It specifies CASRFDSQGDYGYTF.

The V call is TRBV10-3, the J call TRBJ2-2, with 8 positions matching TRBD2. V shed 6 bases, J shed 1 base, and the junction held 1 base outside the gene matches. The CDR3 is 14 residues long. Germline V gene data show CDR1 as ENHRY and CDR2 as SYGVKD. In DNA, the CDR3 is TGTGCCATCAGGAGCGGGAGGAACACCGGGGAGCTGTTTTTT. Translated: CAIRSGRNTGELFF.

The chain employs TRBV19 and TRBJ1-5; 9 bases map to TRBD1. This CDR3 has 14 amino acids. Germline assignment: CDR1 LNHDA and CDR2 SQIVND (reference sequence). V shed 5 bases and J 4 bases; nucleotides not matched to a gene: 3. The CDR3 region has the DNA TGTGCCAGTAGTCCCGGGACAGGGAATCAGCCCCAGCATTTT. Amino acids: CASSPGTGNQPQHF.

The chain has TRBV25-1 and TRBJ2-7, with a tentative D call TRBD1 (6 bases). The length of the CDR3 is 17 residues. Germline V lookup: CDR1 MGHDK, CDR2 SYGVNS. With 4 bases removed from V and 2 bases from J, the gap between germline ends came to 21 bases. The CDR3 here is CASSGLDRTSNPYEQYF. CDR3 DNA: TGTGCCAGCAGTGGTCTCGACAGGACCTCGAACCCCTACGAGCAGTACTTC.

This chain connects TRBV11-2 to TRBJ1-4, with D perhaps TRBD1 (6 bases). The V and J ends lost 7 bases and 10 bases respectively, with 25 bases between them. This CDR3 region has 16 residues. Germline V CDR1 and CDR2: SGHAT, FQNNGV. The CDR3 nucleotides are TGTGCCAGCACTCGCCGGACAACAGGGTTCGAGGGAAAACTGTTTTTT. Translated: CASTRRTTGFEGKLFF.